Listed below are T cell receptor beta chains from one sample, sequenced in a study of control samples from healthy donors and cancer patients. Sequencing was performed with immunoSEQ multiplex PCR; in TCRdb, only in-frame clones are kept and a portion is missing. Of some 130,000 clones detected, approximately 88% appear once; the ten largest clones hold roughly 3.3%. The source material was blood. The receptors were sampled from a man aged 40-50 years in good health. Both conserved end residues are part of each CDR3. D genes are given only for firm matches. Clone size appears in some rows only: once, few, many, or a class for an expanded clone.

>TRBV10-1|once|-|TRBJ1-4
CASSEQGRREKLFF
TGCGCCAGCAGTGAACAGGGACGAAGGGAAAAACTGTTTTTT
>TRBV28|-|-|TRBJ2-3
CASRRGGGPDTQYF
TGTGCCAGCAGACGTGGGGGGGGCCCAGATACGCAGTATTTT
>TRBV13|-|-|TRBJ1-6
CASSLEGTQGSPLHF
TGTGCCAGCAGCTTAGAAGGAACTCAGGGGTCACCCCTCCACTTT
>TRBV25-1|-|-|TRBJ2-7
CASSVSYEQYF
TGTGCCAGCAGTGTCTCCTACGAGCAGTACTTC
>TRBV12-5|-|-|TRBJ1-3
CASGPEGNTIYF
TGTGCTAGTGGTCCGGAGGGAAACACCATATATTTT
>TRBV3-1/TRBV3-2|-|-|TRBJ2-3
CASSLGDTQYF
TGTGCCAGCAGCCTGGGGGATACGCAGTATTTT
>TRBV5-4|-|TRBD2|TRBJ2-7
CASSLAGPRGEQYF
TGTGCCAGCAGTTTAGCGGGGCCCCGGGGAGAGCAGTACTTC
>TRBV2|-|TRBD2|TRBJ2-2
CASDLAGANTGELFF
TGTGCCAGCGACCTAGCGGGGGCGAACACCGGGGAGCTGTTTTTT
>TRBV14|-|TRBD2|TRBJ2-7
CASSQVSGLGSYEQYF
TGTGCCAGCAGCCAAGTTAGCGGGCTCGGGTCCTACGAGCAGTACTTC
>TRBV5-6|once|-|TRBJ1-6
CASSKKQGNVNSPLHF
TGTGCCAGCAGCAAGAAACAGGGAAACGTTAATTCACCCCTCCACTTT
>TRBV9|once|-|TRBJ1-1
CASRGELGFLMNTEAFF
TGTGCCAGCAGAGGAGAACTCGGGTTCCTCATGAACACTGAAGCTTTCTTT
>TRBV28|-|TRBD2|TRBJ2-3
CASIPTGGTSGSTDTQYF
TGTGCCAGCATACCGACAGGGGGGACTAGCGGTAGCACAGATACGCAGTATTTT
>TRBV7-8|-|-|TRBJ2-3
CASSLRVVSTDTQYF
TGTGCCAGCAGCTTAAGAGTAGTCAGCACAGATACGCAGTATTTT
>TRBV18|-|-|TRBJ1-3
CASSPLPGAAGNTIYF
TGTGCCAGCTCACCACTGCCAGGGGCGGCTGGAAACACCATATATTTT
>TRBV9|-|-|TRBJ2-1
CASSVLESSYNEQFF
TGTGCCAGCAGCGTCCTAGAGAGCTCCTACAATGAGCAGTTCTTC
>TRBV7-7|-|TRBD1|TRBJ2-3
CASSPGTGGPDTQYF
TGTGCCAGCAGCCCCGGGACAGGGGGCCCAGATACGCAGTATTTT